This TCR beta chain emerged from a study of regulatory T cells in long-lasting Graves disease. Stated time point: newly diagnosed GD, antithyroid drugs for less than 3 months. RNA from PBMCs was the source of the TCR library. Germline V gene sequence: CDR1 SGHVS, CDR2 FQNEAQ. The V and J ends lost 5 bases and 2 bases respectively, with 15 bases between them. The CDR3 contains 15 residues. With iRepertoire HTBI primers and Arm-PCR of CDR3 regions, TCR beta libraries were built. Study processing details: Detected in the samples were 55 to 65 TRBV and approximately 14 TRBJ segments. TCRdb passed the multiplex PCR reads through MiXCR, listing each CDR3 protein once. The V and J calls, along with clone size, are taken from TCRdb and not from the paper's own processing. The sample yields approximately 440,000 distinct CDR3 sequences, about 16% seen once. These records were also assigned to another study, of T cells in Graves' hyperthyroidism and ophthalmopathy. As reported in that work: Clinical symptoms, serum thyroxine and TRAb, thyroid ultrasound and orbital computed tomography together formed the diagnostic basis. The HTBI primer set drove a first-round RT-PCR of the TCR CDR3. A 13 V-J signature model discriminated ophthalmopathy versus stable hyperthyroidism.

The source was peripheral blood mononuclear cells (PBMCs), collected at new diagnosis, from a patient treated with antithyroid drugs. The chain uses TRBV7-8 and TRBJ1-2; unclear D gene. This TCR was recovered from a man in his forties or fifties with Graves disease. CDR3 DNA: TGTGCCAGCAGCCCGCGTGGTGAGGAGAACTATGGCTACACCTTC. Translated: CASSPRGEENYGYTF.